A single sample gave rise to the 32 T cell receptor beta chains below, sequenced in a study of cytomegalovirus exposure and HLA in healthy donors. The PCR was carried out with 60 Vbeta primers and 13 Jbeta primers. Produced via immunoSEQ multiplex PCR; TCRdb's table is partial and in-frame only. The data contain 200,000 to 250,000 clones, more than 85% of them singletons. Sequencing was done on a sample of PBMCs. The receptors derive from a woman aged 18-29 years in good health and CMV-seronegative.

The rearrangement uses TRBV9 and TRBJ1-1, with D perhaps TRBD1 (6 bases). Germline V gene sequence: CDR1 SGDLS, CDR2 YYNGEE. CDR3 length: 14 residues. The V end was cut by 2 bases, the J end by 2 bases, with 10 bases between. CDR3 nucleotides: TGTGCCAGCAGCGTCACAGGGTTAAACACTGAAGCTTTCTTT. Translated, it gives CASSVTGLNTEAFF.

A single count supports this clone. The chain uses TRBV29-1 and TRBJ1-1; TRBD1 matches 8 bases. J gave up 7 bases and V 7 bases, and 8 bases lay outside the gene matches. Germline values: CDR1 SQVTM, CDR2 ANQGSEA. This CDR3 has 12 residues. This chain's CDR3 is CSGGTGYGEAFF. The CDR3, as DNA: TGCAGCGGCGGGACAGGATATGGTGAAGCTTTCTTT.

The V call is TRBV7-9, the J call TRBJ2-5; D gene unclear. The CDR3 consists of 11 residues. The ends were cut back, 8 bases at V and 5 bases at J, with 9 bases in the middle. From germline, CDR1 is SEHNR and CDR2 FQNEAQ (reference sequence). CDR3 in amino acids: CASAYLETQYF. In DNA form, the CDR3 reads TGTGCCAGCGCCTATCTGGAGACCCAGTACTTC.

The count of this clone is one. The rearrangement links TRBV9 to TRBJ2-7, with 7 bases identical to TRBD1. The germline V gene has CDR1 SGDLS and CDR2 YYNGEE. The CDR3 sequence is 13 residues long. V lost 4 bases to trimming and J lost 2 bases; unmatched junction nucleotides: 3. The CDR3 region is CASSPTGAYEQYF. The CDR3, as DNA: TGTGCCAGCAGCCCCACAGGGGCCTACGAGCAGTACTTC. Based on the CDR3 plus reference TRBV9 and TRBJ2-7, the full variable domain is DSGVTQTPKHLITATGQRVTLRCSPRSGDLSVYWYQQSLDQGLQFLIQYYNGEERAKGNILERFSAQQFPDLHSELNLSSLELGDSALYFCASSPTGAYEQYFGPGTRLTVT.

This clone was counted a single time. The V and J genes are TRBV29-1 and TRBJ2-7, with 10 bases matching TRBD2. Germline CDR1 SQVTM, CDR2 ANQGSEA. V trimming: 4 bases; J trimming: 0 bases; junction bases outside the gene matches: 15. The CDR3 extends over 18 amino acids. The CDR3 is CSVVIDRLAGDTSYEQYF. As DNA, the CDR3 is TGCAGCGTTGTTATAGATCGGCTAGCGGGGGATACCTCCTACGAGCAGTACTTC.

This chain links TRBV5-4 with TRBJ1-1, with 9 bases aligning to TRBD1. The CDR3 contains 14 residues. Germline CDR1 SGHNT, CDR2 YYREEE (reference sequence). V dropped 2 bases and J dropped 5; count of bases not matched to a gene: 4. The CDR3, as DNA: TGTGCCAGCAGCTTTACAGGGGGCGGAACTGAAGCTTTCTTT. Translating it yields CASSFTGGGTEAFF.

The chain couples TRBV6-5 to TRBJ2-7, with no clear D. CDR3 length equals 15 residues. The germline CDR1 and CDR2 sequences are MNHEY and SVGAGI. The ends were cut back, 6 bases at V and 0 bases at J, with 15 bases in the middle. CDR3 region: CASSKQWAASYEQYF. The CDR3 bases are TGTGCCAGCAGCAAACAGTGGGCCGCCTCCTACGAGCAGTACTTC.

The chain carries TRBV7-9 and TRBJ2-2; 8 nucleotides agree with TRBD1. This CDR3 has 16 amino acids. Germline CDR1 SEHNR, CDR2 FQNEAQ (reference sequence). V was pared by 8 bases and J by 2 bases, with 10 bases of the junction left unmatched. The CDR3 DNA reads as TGTGCCAGCCCCTCCGGGACAGGAACCAACACCGGGGAGCTGTTTTTT. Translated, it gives CASPSGTGTNTGELFF.

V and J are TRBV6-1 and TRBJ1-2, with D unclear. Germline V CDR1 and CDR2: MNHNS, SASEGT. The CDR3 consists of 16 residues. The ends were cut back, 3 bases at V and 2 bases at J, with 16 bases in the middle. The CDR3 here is CASSEHVAARNYGYTF. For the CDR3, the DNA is TGTGCCAGCAGTGAGCATGTTGCCGCCAGAAACTATGGCTACACCTTC.

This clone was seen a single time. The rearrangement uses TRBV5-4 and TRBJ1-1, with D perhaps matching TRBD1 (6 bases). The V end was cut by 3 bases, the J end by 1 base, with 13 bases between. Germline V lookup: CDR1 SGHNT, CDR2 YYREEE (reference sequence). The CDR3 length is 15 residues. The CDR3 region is CASSSTGTPNTEAFF. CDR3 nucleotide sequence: TGTGCCAGCAGCTCAACCGGGACACCGAACACTGAAGCTTTCTTT.

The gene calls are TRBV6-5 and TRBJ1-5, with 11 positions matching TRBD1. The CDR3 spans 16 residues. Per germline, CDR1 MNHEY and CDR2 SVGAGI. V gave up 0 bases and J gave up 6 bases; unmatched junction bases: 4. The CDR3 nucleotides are TGTGCCAGCAGTTACTCCGGACAGGGGGCTACTCAGCCCCAGCATTTT. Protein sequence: CASSYSGQGATQPQHF.

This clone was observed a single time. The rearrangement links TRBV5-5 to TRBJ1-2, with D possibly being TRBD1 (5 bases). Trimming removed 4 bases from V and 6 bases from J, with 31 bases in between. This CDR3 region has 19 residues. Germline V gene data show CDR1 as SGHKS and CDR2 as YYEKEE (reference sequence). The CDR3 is CASSPAWRDWGSQSHGYTF. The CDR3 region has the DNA TGTGCCAGCAGCCCAGCTTGGAGGGACTGGGGCAGTCAATCCCATGGCTACACCTTC.

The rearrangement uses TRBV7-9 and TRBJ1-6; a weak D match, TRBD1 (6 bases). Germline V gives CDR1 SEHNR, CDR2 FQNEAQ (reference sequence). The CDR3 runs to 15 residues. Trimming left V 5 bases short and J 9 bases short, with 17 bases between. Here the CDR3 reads CASSALQGSSSPLHF. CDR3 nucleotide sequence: TGTGCCAGCAGCGCTTTACAGGGATCCAGTTCACCCCTCCACTTT. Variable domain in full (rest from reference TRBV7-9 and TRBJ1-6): DTGVSQNPRHKITKRGQNVTFRCDPISEHNRLYWYRQTLGQGPEFLTYFQNEAQLEKSRLLSDRFSAERPKGSFSTLEIQRTEQGDSAMYLCASSALQGSSSPLHFGNGTRLTVT.

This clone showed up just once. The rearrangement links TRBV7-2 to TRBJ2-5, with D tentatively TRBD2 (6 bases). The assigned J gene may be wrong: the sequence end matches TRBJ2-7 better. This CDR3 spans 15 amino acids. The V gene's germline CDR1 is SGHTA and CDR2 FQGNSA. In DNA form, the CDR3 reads TGTGCCAGCAGCCCCGCGGGACGGGCAGGGCACGAGCAGTACTTC. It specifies CASSPAGRAGHEQYF.

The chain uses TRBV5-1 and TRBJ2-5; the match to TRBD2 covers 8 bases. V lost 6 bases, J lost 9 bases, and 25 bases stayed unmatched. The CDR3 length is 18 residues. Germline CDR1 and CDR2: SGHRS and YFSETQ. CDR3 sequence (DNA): TGCGCCAGCACCGCCGGGTGGACTAGCCTCATGCAGTTCGGAGCCCAGTACTTC. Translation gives CASTAGWTSLMQFGAQYF.

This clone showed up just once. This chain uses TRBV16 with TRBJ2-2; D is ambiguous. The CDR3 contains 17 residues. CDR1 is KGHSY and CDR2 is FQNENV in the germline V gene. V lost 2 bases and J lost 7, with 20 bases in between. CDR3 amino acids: CASSQTYSSLKDGELFF. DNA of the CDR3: TGTGCCAGCAGCCAAACTTATAGCTCACTTAAGGACGGGGAGCTGTTTTTT.

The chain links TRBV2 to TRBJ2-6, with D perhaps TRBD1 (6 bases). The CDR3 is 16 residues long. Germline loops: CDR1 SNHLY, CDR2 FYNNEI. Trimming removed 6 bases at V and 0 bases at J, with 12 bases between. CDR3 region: CASRGGRNSGANVLTF. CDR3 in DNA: TGTGCCAGCAGAGGGGGACGCAACTCTGGGGCCAACGTCCTGACTTTC.

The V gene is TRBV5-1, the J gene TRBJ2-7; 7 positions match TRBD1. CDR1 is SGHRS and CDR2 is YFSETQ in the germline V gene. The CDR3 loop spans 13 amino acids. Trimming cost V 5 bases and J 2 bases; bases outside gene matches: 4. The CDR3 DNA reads TGCGCCAGCAGTGGGCAGGGGGCCTACGAGCAGTACTTC. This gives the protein CASSGQGAYEQYF.

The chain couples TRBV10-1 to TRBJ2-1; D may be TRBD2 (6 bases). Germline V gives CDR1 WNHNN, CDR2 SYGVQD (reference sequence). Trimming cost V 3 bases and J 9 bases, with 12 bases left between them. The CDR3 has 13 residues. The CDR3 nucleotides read TGCGCCAGCAGTGACGGTGGGGGGTCTGAGCAGTTCTTC. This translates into CASSDGGGSEQFF.

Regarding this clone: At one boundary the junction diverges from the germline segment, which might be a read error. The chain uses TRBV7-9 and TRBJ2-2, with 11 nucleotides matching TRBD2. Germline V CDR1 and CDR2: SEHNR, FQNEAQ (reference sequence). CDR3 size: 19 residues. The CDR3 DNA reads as TGTTCCAGCAGCCGTCCCCTCGGCGTAGCGGGGGGGCCTTCCGGGGAGCTGTTTTTT. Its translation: CSSSRPLGVAGGPSGELFF. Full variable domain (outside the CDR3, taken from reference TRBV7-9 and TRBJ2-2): DTGVSQNPRHKITKRGQNVTFRCDPISEHNRLYWYRQTLGQGPEFLTYFQNEAQLEKSRLLSDRFSAERPKGSFSTLEIQRTEQGDSAMYLCSSSRPLGVAGGPSGELFFGEGSRLTVL.

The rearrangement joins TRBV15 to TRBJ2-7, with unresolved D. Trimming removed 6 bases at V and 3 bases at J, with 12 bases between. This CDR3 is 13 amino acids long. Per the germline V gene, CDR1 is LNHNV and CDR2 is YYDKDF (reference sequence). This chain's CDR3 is CATRKLADYEQYF. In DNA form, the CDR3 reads TGTGCCACCAGGAAACTCGCGGACTACGAGCAGTACTTC.

The CDR3 coding sequence is TGTGCCAGTAGTATCGACAGGGGGTACGGCAATCAGCCCCAGCATTTT. Translating gives CASSIDRGYGNQPQHF. This sequence joins TRBV19 and TRBJ1-5; 9 nucleotides agree with TRBD1. Germline lookup yields CDR1 LNHDA and CDR2 SQIVND (reference sequence). The junction had 5 bases not matched to a gene; V was cut back by 3 bases and J by 2 bases. The CDR3 runs 16 residues.

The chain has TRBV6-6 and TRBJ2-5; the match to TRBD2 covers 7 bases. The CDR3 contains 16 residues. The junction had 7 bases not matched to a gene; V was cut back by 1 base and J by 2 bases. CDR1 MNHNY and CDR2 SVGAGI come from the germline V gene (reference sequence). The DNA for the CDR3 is TGTGCCAGCAGTTACTGGGAGGGGATGGGGCAAGAGACCCAGTACTTC. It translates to CASSYWEGMGQETQYF.

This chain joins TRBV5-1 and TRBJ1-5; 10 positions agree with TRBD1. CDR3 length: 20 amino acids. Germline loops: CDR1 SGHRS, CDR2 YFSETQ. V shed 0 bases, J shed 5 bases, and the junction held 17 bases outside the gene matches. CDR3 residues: CASSLGRHRTDRGQDQPQHF. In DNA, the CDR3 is TGCGCCAGCAGCTTGGGTCGGCACCGAACCGACAGGGGGCAGGATCAGCCCCAGCATTTT.

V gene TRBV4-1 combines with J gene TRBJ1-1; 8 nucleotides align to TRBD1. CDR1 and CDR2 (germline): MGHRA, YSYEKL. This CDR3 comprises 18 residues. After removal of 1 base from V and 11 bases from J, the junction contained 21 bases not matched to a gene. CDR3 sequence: CASSQGFQGARSRSLAFF. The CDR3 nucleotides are TGCGCCAGCAGCCAAGGGTTCCAGGGGGCCCGCTCACGGTCCCTCGCTTTCTTT.

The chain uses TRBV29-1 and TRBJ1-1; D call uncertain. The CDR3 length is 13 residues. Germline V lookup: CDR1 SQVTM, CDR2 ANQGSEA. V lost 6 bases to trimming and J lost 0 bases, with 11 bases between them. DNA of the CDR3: TGCAGCGTCGCACAAGTCCTGAACACTGAAGCTTTCTTT. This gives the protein CSVAQVLNTEAFF. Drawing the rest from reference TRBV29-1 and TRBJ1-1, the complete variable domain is SAVISQKPSRDICQRGTSLTIQCQVDSQVTMMFWYRQQPGQSLTLIATANQGSEATYESGFVIDKFPISRPNLTFSTLTVSNMSPEDSSIYLCSVAQVLNTEAFFGQGTRLTVV.

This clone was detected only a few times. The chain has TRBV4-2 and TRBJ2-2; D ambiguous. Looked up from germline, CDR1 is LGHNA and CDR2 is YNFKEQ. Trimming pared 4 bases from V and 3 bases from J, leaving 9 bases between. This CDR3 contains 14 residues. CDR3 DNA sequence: TGTGCCAGCAGCCGTGGTAGTGACACCGGGGAGCTGTTTTTT. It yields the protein CASSRGSDTGELFF.

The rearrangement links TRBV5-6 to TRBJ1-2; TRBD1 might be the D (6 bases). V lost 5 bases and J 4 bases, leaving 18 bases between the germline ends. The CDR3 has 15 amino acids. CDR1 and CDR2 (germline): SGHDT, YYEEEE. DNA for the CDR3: TGTGCCAGCAGACCACAAGGACAGCCGGGCTATGGCTACACCTTC. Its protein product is CASRPQGQPGYGYTF.

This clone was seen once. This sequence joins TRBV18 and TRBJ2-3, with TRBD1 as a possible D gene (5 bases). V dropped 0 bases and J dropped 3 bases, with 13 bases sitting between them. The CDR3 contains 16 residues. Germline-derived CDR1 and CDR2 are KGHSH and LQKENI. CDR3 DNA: TGTGCCAGCTCACCACCTTCCAGGGCTGGAACAGATACGCAGTATTTT. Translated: CASSPPSRAGTDTQYF.

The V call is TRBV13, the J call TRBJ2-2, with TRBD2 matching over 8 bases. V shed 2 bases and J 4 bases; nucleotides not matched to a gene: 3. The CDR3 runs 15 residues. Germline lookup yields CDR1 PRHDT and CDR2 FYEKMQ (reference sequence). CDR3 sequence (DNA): TGTGCCAGCAGCTTATTGGCGGGGGGCACCGGGGAGCTGTTTTTT. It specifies CASSLLAGGTGELFF.

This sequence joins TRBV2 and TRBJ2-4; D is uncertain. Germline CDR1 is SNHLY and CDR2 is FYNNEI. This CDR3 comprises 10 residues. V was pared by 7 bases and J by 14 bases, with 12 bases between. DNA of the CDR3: TGTGCCAGCACGAGGAACGAAGAGTACTTC. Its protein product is CASTRNEEYF.

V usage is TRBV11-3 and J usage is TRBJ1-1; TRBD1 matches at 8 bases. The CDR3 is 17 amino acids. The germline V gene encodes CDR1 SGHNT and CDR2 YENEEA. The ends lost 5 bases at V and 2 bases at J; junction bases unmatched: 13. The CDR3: CASSPGPGGVLNTEAFF. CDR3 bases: TGTGCCAGCAGCCCGGGACCAGGGGGCGTCTTAAACACTGAAGCTTTCTTT. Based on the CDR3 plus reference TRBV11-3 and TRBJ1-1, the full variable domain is EAGVVQSPRYKIIEKKQPVAFWCNPISGHNTLYWYLQNLGQGPELLIRYENEEAVDDSQLPKDRFSAERLKGVDSTLKIQPAELGDSAVYLCASSPGPGGVLNTEAFFGQGTRLTVV.